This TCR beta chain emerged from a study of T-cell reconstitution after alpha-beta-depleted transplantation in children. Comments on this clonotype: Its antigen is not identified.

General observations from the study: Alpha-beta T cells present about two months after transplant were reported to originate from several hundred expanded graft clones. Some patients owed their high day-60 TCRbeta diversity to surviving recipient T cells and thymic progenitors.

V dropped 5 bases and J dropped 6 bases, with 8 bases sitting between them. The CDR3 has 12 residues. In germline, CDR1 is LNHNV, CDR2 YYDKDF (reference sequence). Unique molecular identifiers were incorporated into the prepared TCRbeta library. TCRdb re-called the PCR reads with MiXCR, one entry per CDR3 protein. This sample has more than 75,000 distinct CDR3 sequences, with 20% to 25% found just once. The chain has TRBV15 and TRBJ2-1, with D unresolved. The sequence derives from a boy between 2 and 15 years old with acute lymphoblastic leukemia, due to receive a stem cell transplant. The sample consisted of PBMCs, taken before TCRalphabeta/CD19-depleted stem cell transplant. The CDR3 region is CATSLGSNEQFF. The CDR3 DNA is TGTGCCACCAGCCTTGGATCCAATGAGCAGTTCTTC.